This paragraph reports one T cell receptor (beta chain). What it binds is not known. Per germline, CDR1 MNHEY and CDR2 SMNVEV (reference sequence). Trimming left V 0 bases short and J 7 bases short, with 13 bases between. The CDR3 has 16 amino acids. TCR beta cDNA libraries had unique molecular identifiers. Using its own MiXCR run on the PCR reads, TCRdb lists one record per CDR3 protein. The profile shows a few hundred thousand distinct CDR3 sequences, less than 35% of them singletons. These data come from a study of post-analysis software for immune sequencing data. Overall study findings and caveats: Patients showed TRBV5-6, TRBV5-1 and TRBV20-1 among five TRBV segments more frequent than in controls.

The TCR comes from a girl between 10 and 17 years old with multiple sclerosis. Sequencing was carried out using blood. The chain uses TRBV27 and TRBJ1-6, with D perhaps TRBD1 (5 bases). Here the CDR3 DNA reads TGTGCCAGCAGTTTATCCATCCGGGGCCTGAATTCACCCCTCCACTTT. Amino acids: CASSLSIRGLNSPLHF.